The 10 T cell receptor beta chains reported below all come from one sample, sequenced in a study of T cells after yellow fever vaccination. TCRdb ran MiXCR on the 5' RACE reads and lists one entry per CDR3 protein. Among around 530,000 distinct CDR3 sequences listed, about 15% were seen once. The starting material was PBMCs, obtained around 5 days after the first yellow fever vaccination. The source is a man aged 18 to 29 who received the YFV17D yellow fever vaccine.

For this clonotype: This may come from a read error, since a much larger clone is one base off. V gene TRBV7-2 combines with J gene TRBJ2-4; D ambiguous. The CDR3 consists of 13 residues. V lost 3 bases and J 1 base, leaving 4 bases between the germline ends. The germline CDR1 and CDR2 sequences are SGHTA and FQGNSA. CDR3 sequence (DNA): TGTGCCAGCAGCTTGGGGGCCAAAAACATTCAGTACTTC. This codes for CASSLGAKNIQYF.

The gene calls are TRBV12-3 or TRBV12-4 and TRBJ1-5; D is ambiguous. V was cut by 1 base and J by 7 bases, with 5 bases left in between. The CDR3 spans 12 residues. This CDR3 is CASSLEVQPQHF. Here the CDR3 DNA reads TGTGCCAGCAGTTTAGAGGTCCAGCCCCAGCATTTT.

This clonotype showed up many times. The V gene is TRBV19, the J gene TRBJ2-2; 9 nucleotides align to TRBD1. The CDR3 is made up of 16 amino acids. CDR1 and CDR2 (germline): LNHDA, SQIVND (reference sequence). Trimming at V came to 7 bases and at J to 6 bases, leaving 12 bases not matched to a gene. The CDR3 DNA follows: TGTGCCAGTACCACACGGACAGGGGATAGGGCCGGGGAGCTGTTTTTT. Its protein product is CASTTRTGDRAGELFF.

This clonotype was detected only a few times. This chain joins TRBV6-5 and TRBJ1-2, with D possibly TRBD1 on 6 matching bases. The CDR3 contains 14 residues. Trimming took 2 bases from V and 8 from J, leaving 15 bases between them. Germline V gene data show CDR1 as MNHEY and CDR2 as SVGAGI. In DNA form, the CDR3 reads TGTGCCAGCAGTTACGAACCGGGACATCCAGGCTACACCTTC. It encodes CASSYEPGHPGYTF.

This clonotype was seen a few times. The chain recombines TRBV10-3 with TRBJ2-3; TRBD2 aligns across 13 bases. With V trimmed by 2 bases and J by 4 bases, 9 bases remained unmatched. CDR1 is ENHRY and CDR2 is SYGVKD in the germline V gene. The CDR3 is 18 residues long. The CDR3 region has the DNA TGTGCCATCAGTGAGCCCTCCCGGACTAGCGGGGGATCAGATACGCAGTATTTT. It is translated as CAISEPSRTSGGSDTQYF.

This clonotype has only a few counts. This chain connects TRBV5-1 to TRBJ2-3; TRBD1 is a possible D gene (6 bases). Trimming left V 1 base short and J 2 bases short, with 11 bases between. The CDR3 totals 15 residues. CDR1 and CDR2 (germline): SGHRS, YFSETQ. In nucleotides, the CDR3 is TGCGCCAGCAGCTTGAACAGGGACCTCACAGATACGCAGTATTTT. Its translation: CASSLNRDLTDTQYF.

As for this clonotype: One end of the junction fails to match germline, which may point to a read error. The V gene is TRBV7-8, the J gene TRBJ2-4, with D perhaps matching TRBD1 (8 bases). CDR1 SGHVS and CDR2 FQNEAQ come from the germline V gene. This CDR3 spans 16 amino acids. The CDR3 here is CASSHRGGEAKNIQYF. CDR3 coding DNA: TGTGCCAGCAGCCACAGGGGGGGGGAGGCCAAGAACATTCAGTACTTC.

Written as DNA, the CDR3 is TGTGCCAGCAGTTATGGCAGAGCTAACTATGGCTACACCTTC. This encodes CASSYGRANYGYTF. This chain links TRBV6-5 with TRBJ1-2; D gene uncertain. CDR1 and CDR2 (germline): MNHEY, SVGAGI. The CDR3 loop spans 14 amino acids. The germline V and J ends were trimmed by 3 bases and 0 bases, with 8 bases remaining between them.

This clonotype was counted between two and nine times. The chain joins TRBV25-1 to TRBJ2-1; a weak D match, TRBD2 (6 bases). V lost 3 bases and J 5 bases, leaving 11 bases between the germline ends. This CDR3 has 14 amino acids. The germline CDR1 and CDR2 sequences are MGHDK and SYGVNS. The CDR3 loop is CASSEAGTNNEQFF. DNA for the CDR3: TGTGCCAGCAGTGAGGCGGGAACCAACAATGAGCAGTTCTTC.

This clonotype showed up just a few times. CDR3 nucleotide sequence: TGCGCCAGCAGCTTGCAACGCCTGAGTCAAGAGACCCAGTACTTC. Amino acids: CASSLQRLSQETQYF. The chain links TRBV5-1 to TRBJ2-5; D gene uncertain. CDR3 length: 15 amino acids. V lost 1 base, J lost 2 bases, and 12 bases lay in between. Germline V gives CDR1 SGHRS, CDR2 YFSETQ.